This TCR beta chain came from a study of shared clonotypes between healthy human individuals. Overall study results and limits: Among donors, the sharing of clonotypes was expected to be influenced by sequencing depth.

Some clones are missing from TCRdb's copy, which holds only in-frame ones; the method was immunoSEQ multiplex PCR. The sample holds some 2.3 million clones, 85% to 95% seen once. J gave up 4 bases and V 0 bases, and 8 bases lay outside the gene matches. The germline CDR1 and CDR2 sequences are ENHRY and SYGVKD. The CDR3 extends over 17 amino acids. About this clone itself: The antigen is unknown.

This chain uses TRBV10-3 with TRBJ1-3; 8 nucleotides agree with TRBD1. This receptor was taken from a young man in good health. Some clones in this sample may be carry-over from other donors' samples. Input material: naive CD4+ T cells from PBMCs. Regarding subset: CD45RA+ positively selected. The CDR3 DNA reads as TGTGCCATCAGTGAGTCTGGCAGGGGGCTGCAAGGAAACACCATATATTTT. Translated: CAISESGRGLQGNTIYF.